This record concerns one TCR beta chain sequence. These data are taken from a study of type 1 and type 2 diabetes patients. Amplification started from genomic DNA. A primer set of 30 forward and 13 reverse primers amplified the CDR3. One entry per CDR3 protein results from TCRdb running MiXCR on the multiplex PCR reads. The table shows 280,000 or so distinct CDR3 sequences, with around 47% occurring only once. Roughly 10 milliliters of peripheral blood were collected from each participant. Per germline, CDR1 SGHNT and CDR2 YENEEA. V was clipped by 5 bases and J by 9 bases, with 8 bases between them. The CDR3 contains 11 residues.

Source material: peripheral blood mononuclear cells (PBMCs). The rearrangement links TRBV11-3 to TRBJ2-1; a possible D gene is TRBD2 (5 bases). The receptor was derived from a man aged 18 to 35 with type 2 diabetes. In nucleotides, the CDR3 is TGTGCCAGCAGCCGAACTAGTGAGCAGTTCTTC. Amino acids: CASSRTSEQFF.